These 29 T cell receptor beta chains were sequenced from one sample in a study of T cell changes during pregnancy in multiple sclerosis. Libraries were prepared by immunoSEQ multiplex PCR; TCRdb keeps only in-frame clonotypes and omits some of them. The sample records about 69,000 clones, about 91% being singletons. Sample: CD4+ T cells from peripheral blood mononuclear cells, taken in the third trimester of pregnancy. These receptors were obtained from a female donor in good health, enrolled as a control in a pregnancy study.

This clone was observed a handful of times. This chain joins TRBV29-1 and TRBJ1-2; possible D gene TRBD1, 5 bases. CDR3 length: 11 residues. The germline V and J ends were trimmed by 8 bases and 5 bases, with 12 bases remaining between them. Germline CDR1 is SQVTM and CDR2 is ANQGSEA. The CDR3 sequence is CSYQGLYGYTF. In DNA, the CDR3 is TGCAGCTACCAGGGCCTTTATGGCTACACCTTC.

The J gene is TRBJ2-3, the V gene TRBV15; 11 bases align to TRBD2. Trimming removed 0 bases from V and 6 bases from J; junction bases left unmatched: 2. Germline CDR1 and CDR2: LNHNV and YYDKDF (reference sequence). This CDR3 is 15 amino acids long. Here the CDR3 DNA reads TGTGCCACCAGCAGAGATCTAGCGGGGGGCGATACGCAGTATTTT. Its translation: CATSRDLAGGDTQYF.

The chain uses TRBV4-3 and TRBJ1-4; TRBD1 aligns across 7 bases. Per the germline V gene, CDR1 is LGHNA and CDR2 is YSLEER. The CDR3 extends over 15 amino acids. J gave up 7 bases and V 1 base, and 6 bases lay outside the gene matches. As DNA, the CDR3 is TGCGCCAGCAGCCAAGTTGAGAGGGGGCGTGAAAAACTGTTTTTT. Its translation is CASSQVERGREKLFF.

In nucleotides, the CDR3 is TGCAGCGTTAAACGGGGGGGGGTTATTAACTATGGCTACACCTTC. It specifies CSVKRGGVINYGYTF. V gene TRBV29-1 combines with J gene TRBJ1-2, with D possibly being TRBD1 (5 bases). V was trimmed by 5 bases and J by 1 base, leaving 17 bases between them. CDR3 length: 15 residues. Per the germline V gene, CDR1 is SQVTM and CDR2 is ANQGSEA. The whole variable domain, remainder taken from reference TRBV29-1 and TRBJ1-2, is SAVISQKPSRDICQRGTSLTIQCQVDSQVTMMFWYRQQPGQSLTLIATANQGSEATYESGFVIDKFPISRPNLTFSTLTVSNMSPEDSSIYLCSVKRGGVINYGYTFGSGTRLTVV.

With respect to this clone: Relative to the germline gene, one junction end is altered; a read error may explain this. The gene calls are TRBV7-7 and TRBJ2-2, with 8 bases that match TRBD1. CDR3 length: 15 residues. Germline CDR1 reads SSHAT; CDR2 reads FNYEAQ (reference sequence). DNA of the CDR3: TGTGCTAGCAGCCCCAACAGGGGGGAGACCGGGGAGCTGTTTTTT. This encodes CASSPNRGETGELFF.

The rearrangement joins TRBV18 to TRBJ1-5; possible D gene TRBD1, 5 bases. Germline V gene sequence: CDR1 KGHSH, CDR2 LQKENI. V lost 6 bases, J lost 3 bases, and 12 bases lay in between. The CDR3 is made up of 14 amino acids. This CDR3 is CASSDSNFNQPQHF. In DNA form, the CDR3 reads TGTGCCAGCTCCGACAGCAACTTCAATCAGCCCCAGCATTTT.

The V and J genes are TRBV4-3 and TRBJ1-2; 10 bases align to TRBD1. Per the germline V gene, CDR1 is LGHNA and CDR2 is YSLEER. V shed 0 bases, J shed 4 bases, and the junction held 11 bases outside the gene matches. There are 18 residues in the CDR3. CDR3 region: CASSQDHPTGGLGYGYTF. The CDR3 DNA reads TGCGCCAGCAGCCAAGATCACCCGACAGGGGGCTTGGGCTATGGCTACACCTTC.

This clone showed up just once. V gene TRBV30 combines with J gene TRBJ2-3, with TRBD1 as a possible D gene (6 bases). The V end lost 3 bases, the J end lost 5 bases, and 9 bases lay between the germline ends. Germline values: CDR1 GTSNPN, CDR2 SVGIG (reference sequence). The CDR3 is 12 amino acids. DNA for the CDR3: TGTGCCTGGAGCCTACAGGGAGATACGCAGTATTTT. It encodes CAWSLQGDTQYF.

The chain combines TRBV7-8 with TRBJ2-2; 8 bases match TRBD1. CDR3 length: 17 amino acids. Per germline, CDR1 SGHVS and CDR2 FQNEAQ. V trimming: 2 bases; J trimming: 4 bases; junction bases outside the gene matches: 9. CDR3 sequence reads: CASSLRRQGRRTGELFF. Here the CDR3 DNA reads TGTGCCAGCAGCTTAAGGAGACAGGGGCGTCGCACCGGGGAGCTGTTTTTT.

CDR3 loop: CASSPPGQGGYEQYF. As DNA, the CDR3 is TGTGCCAGCTCACCGCCGGGACAGGGAGGCTACGAGCAGTACTTC. The chain joins TRBV18 to TRBJ2-7, with 9 nucleotides matching TRBD1. The germline V gene has CDR1 KGHSH and CDR2 LQKENI. This CDR3 is built from 15 residues. V gave up 3 bases and J gave up 3 bases; unmatched junction bases: 6.

This clone was detected only once. The chain is built from TRBV2 and TRBJ2-1, with D maybe TRBD2 (7 bases). This CDR3 comprises 16 residues. Germline loops: CDR1 SNHLY, CDR2 FYNNEI. Trimming shortened V by 2 bases and J by 6 bases, and 17 bases separated the two germline ends. DNA for the CDR3: TGTGCCAGCAGTGAATTGGGGGGGCAGGGAGGCAATGAGCAGTTCTTC. Residues: CASSELGGQGGNEQFF.

This clone was observed a single time. The rearrangement uses TRBV6-1 and TRBJ2-5, with TRBD1 matching 9 bases. V lost 3 bases to trimming and J lost 5 bases; unmatched junction nucleotides: 4. The germline CDR1 and CDR2 sequences are MNHNS and SASEGT. CDR3 length: 14 amino acids. The CDR3 protein is CASSENRGRETQYF. The CDR3 DNA reads TGTGCCAGCAGTGAGAACAGGGGGCGGGAGACCCAGTACTTC.

The chain is built from TRBV5-1 and TRBJ1-2; no reliable D call. The germline gives CDR1 SGHRS, CDR2 YFSETQ. With 3 bases removed from V and 2 bases from J, the gap between germline ends came to 14 bases. The CDR3 runs to 15 residues. As DNA, the CDR3 is TGCGCCAGCAGCTCCACCGGGGTAGGAAACTATGGCTACACCTTC. Translation: CASSSTGVGNYGYTF.

V is TRBV7-3 and J is TRBJ2-7; D may be TRBD1 (5 bases). Germline assignment: CDR1 SGHTA and CDR2 FQGTGA. This CDR3 region has 13 residues. V was trimmed by 4 bases and J by 4 bases, leaving 11 bases between them. CDR3 sequence: CASSSIDSYEQYF. CDR3 DNA sequence: TGTGCCAGCAGCTCCATAGACAGTTACGAGCAGTACTTC.

This chain uses TRBV6-4 with TRBJ1-5; D is unclear. There are 13 residues in the CDR3. Germline CDR1 MRHNA, CDR2 SNTAGT. Trimming cost V 4 bases and J 10 bases, with 14 bases left between them. The CDR3 nucleotides read TGTGCCAGCAGTGCTAGCCTAACCGAACCCCAGCATTTT. It is translated as CASSASLTEPQHF.

This chain connects TRBV5-1 to TRBJ2-5, with TRBD1 matching 8 bases. CDR1 and CDR2 (germline): SGHRS, YFSETQ. The trim removed 4 bases at V and 2 bases at J, leaving 10 bases unmatched. The CDR3 spans 16 residues. Here the CDR3 DNA reads TGCGCCAGCAGCGTAATCTCAGGGGGCCGTCAAGAGACCCAGTACTTC. The encoded protein is CASSVISGGRQETQYF.

The rearrangement links TRBV6-4 to TRBJ2-5; the D gene is possibly TRBD1 (8 bases). CDR3 length equals 15 residues. Trimming left V 7 bases short and J 2 bases short, with 17 bases between. Germline assignment: CDR1 MRHNA and CDR2 SNTAGT. CDR3 loop: CASTHRGGAQETQYF. The CDR3, as DNA: TGTGCCAGCACTCACAGGGGGGGGGCACAAGAGACCCAGTACTTC.

CDR3 amino acids: CASSLGLARDNEQFF. The CDR3 region has the DNA TGCGCCAGCAGCCTCGGACTAGCGAGGGACAATGAGCAGTTCTTC. The V and J genes are TRBV4-1 and TRBJ2-1, with 9 bases lining up with TRBD2. CDR1 and CDR2 from the germline V gene are MGHRA and YSYEKL. The CDR3 loop spans 15 amino acids. After removal of 4 bases from V and 5 bases from J, the junction contained 6 bases not matched to a gene.

Worth noting for this clone: The sample carries other DNA sequences with the same CDR3. This rearrangement joins TRBV30 to TRBJ1-5, with no clear D. The CDR3 has 12 residues. The germline V and J ends were trimmed by 1 base and 4 bases, with 5 bases remaining between them. In germline, CDR1 is GTSNPN, CDR2 SVGIG (reference sequence). The CDR3 sequence is CAWSAGNQPQHF. The DNA of the CDR3 is TGTGCCTGGAGTGCGGGTAATCAGCCCCAGCATTTT.

The chain has TRBV5-1 and TRBJ2-2; tentative D call: TRBD1 (6 bases). The V and J ends lost 4 bases and 6 bases respectively, with 10 bases between them. The CDR3 has 13 residues. CDR1 SGHRS and CDR2 YFSETQ come from the germline V gene. CDR3 sequence (DNA): TGCGCCAGCAGCATCGGACAGTCCGGGGAGCTGTTTTTT. Protein product: CASSIGQSGELFF.

This clone appeared once. The gene calls are TRBV14 and TRBJ2-3, with TRBD2 identical over 9 bases. CDR1 SGHDN and CDR2 FVKESK come from the germline V gene. V was clipped by 6 bases and J by 6 bases; unmatched bases: 7. This CDR3 is built from 14 residues. CDR3 coding DNA: TGTGCCAGCAGTCGCGGGGGGGCCTTGGATACGCAGTATTTT. Protein sequence: CASSRGGALDTQYF.

In this sample, this clone turned up once. The V call is TRBV2, the J call TRBJ1-2, with 8 positions matching TRBD1. V lost 10 bases, J lost 4 bases, and 11 bases stayed unmatched. Germline CDR1 reads SNHLY; CDR2 reads FYNNEI. The CDR3 totals 14 residues. The CDR3 nucleotides read TGTGCCACCCAGCTTGGCGGGACAGGCTATGGCTACACCTTC. It codes for CATQLGGTGYGYTF.

The chain joins TRBV11-1 to TRBJ2-5; TRBD2 is a possible D gene (5 bases). V lost 5 bases, J lost 5 bases, and 15 bases lay in between. This CDR3 is 14 amino acids long. The V gene's germline CDR1 is SGHAT and CDR2 FQDESV (reference sequence). The CDR3 protein is CASSQRGIEETQYF. DNA of the CDR3: TGTGCCAGCAGCCAGAGAGGGATTGAGGAGACCCAGTACTTC.

The J gene is TRBJ2-2, the V gene TRBV27; D perhaps matches TRBD1 (5 bases). V dropped 5 bases and J dropped 7 bases, with 17 bases sitting between them. The germline V gene encodes CDR1 MNHEY and CDR2 SMNVEV (reference sequence). This CDR3 has 15 residues. The CDR3 loop reads CASSAQPGYGGELFF. CDR3 nucleotides: TGTGCCAGCAGTGCGCAGCCAGGGTACGGCGGGGAGCTGTTTTTT.

The chain uses TRBV19 and TRBJ2-7; TRBD1 matches at 10 bases. In germline, CDR1 is LNHDA, CDR2 SQIVND (reference sequence). This CDR3 spans 15 amino acids. With V trimmed by 6 bases and J by 2 bases, 7 bases remained unmatched. The chain's CDR3 is CASRDRDRGTYEQYF. In DNA form, the CDR3 reads TGTGCCAGTAGGGACCGGGACAGGGGAACCTACGAGCAGTACTTC.

This chain connects TRBV11-2 to TRBJ1-1; D perhaps matches TRBD1 (5 bases). CDR3 size: 17 residues. V lost 4 bases to trimming and J lost 5 bases, with 23 bases between them. CDR1 and CDR2 (germline): SGHAT, FQNNGV. CDR3 protein: CASSYSRGGGLFTEAFF. CDR3 DNA: TGTGCCAGCAGCTACTCGCGGGGCGGGGGTCTCTTTACTGAAGCTTTCTTT.

V gene TRBV6-6 combines with J gene TRBJ1-5, with D hard to call. The V gene's germline CDR1 is MNHNY and CDR2 SVGAGI (reference sequence). The CDR3 consists of 15 residues. V lost 5 bases to trimming and J lost 0 bases, with 11 bases between them. Written as DNA, the CDR3 is TGTGCCAGCAGTCCCCGGGGTTCTAGCAATCAGCCCCAGCATTTT. Protein product: CASSPRGSSNQPQHF.

This chain's CDR3 is CASSQRASYTGELFF. The CDR3, as DNA: TGCGCCAGCAGCCAACGAGCGTCGTACACCGGGGAGCTGTTTTTT. This chain uses TRBV4-3 with TRBJ2-2; D not resolved. The germline CDR1 and CDR2 sequences are LGHNA and YSLEER. The germline V and J ends were trimmed by 2 bases and 3 bases, with 10 bases remaining between them. CDR3 length equals 15 residues.

The chain has TRBV19 and TRBJ1-1, with 9 bases matching TRBD1. V dropped 6 bases and J dropped 1; count of bases not matched to a gene: 9. The CDR3 is made up of 16 amino acids. CDR1 and CDR2 from the germline V gene are LNHDA and SQIVND (reference sequence). The CDR3, as DNA: TGTGCCAGTAGACCCCCCACAGGGGGCAGGAACACTGAAGCTTTCTTT. This sequence encodes CASRPPTGGRNTEAFF.